Below are 18 T cell receptor beta chains sequenced from a single sample in a study of cytomegalovirus exposure and HLA in healthy donors. Both 60 Vbeta primers and 13 Jbeta primers went into the PCR. TCRdb keeps only in-frame clones here, not all; method: immunoSEQ multiplex PCR. The sample has over 150,000 clones, about four fifths seen once. The sequenced sample was PBMCs. The origin of the receptors is a man aged 25 to 40 in good health and CMV-seropositive.

V gene TRBV10-3 combines with J gene TRBJ2-1; D remains unclear. The V gene lost 2 bases and the J gene lost 2 bases, with 7 bases spanning the gap. This CDR3 comprises 14 residues. Looked up from germline, CDR1 is ENHRY and CDR2 is SYGVKD. The chain's CDR3 is CAISEASPYNEQFF. DNA of the CDR3: TGTGCCATCAGTGAGGCTAGTCCCTACAATGAGCAGTTCTTC.

A note on this clone: This CDR3 is also generated by other DNA sequences in the sample. DNA for the CDR3: TGTGCCAGCAGTGACTCTAGCGGGGGGGCAGATACGCAGTATTTT. Its translation is CASSDSSGGADTQYF. V usage is TRBV6-4 and J usage is TRBJ2-3, with 11 bases aligning to TRBD2. Germline V gives CDR1 MRHNA, CDR2 SNTAGT. The CDR3 has 15 residues. Trimming took 0 bases from V and 4 from J; bases not matched to a gene: 0.

This clone was seen a few times. The rearrangement joins TRBV19 to TRBJ2-7; D unresolved. Germline loops: CDR1 LNHDA, CDR2 SQIVND (reference sequence). This CDR3 comprises 14 residues. V shed 5 bases and J shed 2 bases, with 13 bases lying between them. CDR3 amino acids: CASSPRSGTYEQYF. The DNA of the CDR3 is TGTGCCAGTAGTCCCCGGTCAGGAACCTACGAGCAGTACTTC.

The rearrangement joins TRBV7-9 to TRBJ2-7; maybe TRBD1 (6 bases). V gave up 3 bases and J gave up 7 bases, with 19 bases separating them. The germline V gene has CDR1 SEHNR and CDR2 FQNEAQ (reference sequence). CDR3 size: 15 residues. Here the CDR3 DNA reads TGTGCCAGCAGCTTCGTACAGGGAGTATCGAGGGAGCAGTACTTC. Amino acid sequence: CASSFVQGVSREQYF.

The chain couples TRBV19 to TRBJ2-1; the match to TRBD2 covers 8 bases. Germline V CDR1 and CDR2: LNHDA, SQIVND (reference sequence). The CDR3 loop spans 15 amino acids. V lost 6 bases and J lost 0; bases outside the gene matches: 4. CDR3 DNA: TGTGCCAGTAGACCCAGCGGGAGCTCCTACAATGAGCAGTTCTTC. Protein sequence: CASRPSGSSYNEQFF.

The V gene is TRBV6-6, the J gene TRBJ1-4; D gene unclear. Germline V gene sequence: CDR1 MNHNY, CDR2 SVGAGI (reference sequence). The CDR3 has 13 amino acids. Between the trimmed V and J ends, which lost 8 bases and 2 bases, there was a span of 9 bases. CDR3 bases: TGTGCCAGCCTCCTCGAGACTAATGAAAAACTGTTTTTT. It codes for CASLLETNEKLFF.

This chain links TRBV7-6 with TRBJ2-2; D remains ambiguous. Per germline, CDR1 SGHVS and CDR2 FNYEAQ. The V gene lost 1 base and the J gene lost 4 bases, with 7 bases spanning the gap. This CDR3 has 14 amino acids. The CDR3 region has the DNA TGTGCCAGCAGCTTAGGGGCAGCCACCGGGGAGCTGTTTTTT. It specifies CASSLGAATGELFF.

The CDR3 nucleotides read TGTGCCAGCAGCGGCGGGGGTAATGAAAAACTGTTTTTT. Protein product: CASSGGGNEKLFF. V and J are TRBV7-9 and TRBJ1-4; TRBD1 is a possible D gene (5 bases). This CDR3 has 13 residues. The germline gives CDR1 SEHNR, CDR2 FQNEAQ (reference sequence). Between the trimmed V and J ends, which lost 5 bases and 4 bases, there was a span of 8 bases.

The chain combines TRBV6-1 with TRBJ2-7; D is possibly TRBD2 (7 bases). CDR1 is MNHNS and CDR2 is SASEGT in the germline V gene. The CDR3 runs 14 residues. V lost 6 bases to trimming and J lost 1 base, with 13 bases between them. The CDR3 DNA sequence: TGTGCCAGCAGGACCGCGGGGGCATCCTACGAGCAGTACTTC. As protein: CASRTAGASYEQYF.

The chain employs TRBV15 and TRBJ2-2; 9 bases align to TRBD1. The CDR3 extends over 18 amino acids. Looked up from germline, CDR1 is LNHNV and CDR2 is YYDKDF (reference sequence). J gave up 4 bases and V 0 bases, and 9 bases lay outside the gene matches. In nucleotides, the CDR3 is TGTGCCACCAGCAGAGATCAATTTGGACAGGGGAGCACCGGGGAGCTGTTTTTT. Its protein product is CATSRDQFGQGSTGELFF.

The rearrangement joins TRBV7-9 to TRBJ2-5; the D gene is possibly TRBD2 (6 bases). CDR3 length: 15 amino acids. Trimming removed 1 base from V and 2 bases from J, with 11 bases in between. CDR1 and CDR2 from the germline V gene are SEHNR and FQNEAQ (reference sequence). CDR3 DNA sequence: TGTGCCAGCAGCTTAGGCCCGACTAGACAAGAGACCCAGTACTTC. Amino acid sequence: CASSLGPTRQETQYF.

This clone was detected only a few times. J is TRBJ1-2 and V is TRBV5-4, with 7 bases matching TRBD1. The germline gives CDR1 SGHNT, CDR2 YYREEE (reference sequence). The V gene end was trimmed by 4 bases and the J gene end by 7 bases; junction bases not matched to a gene: 7. The CDR3 totals 13 residues. For the CDR3, the DNA is TGTGCCAGCAGCCTACAGGGGTTCGGTGGCTACACCTTC. Encoded protein: CASSLQGFGGYTF.

This clone was recorded only once. The rearrangement joins TRBV28 to TRBJ2-1; tentative D call: TRBD1 (5 bases). This CDR3 is 14 amino acids long. Trimming shortened V by 7 bases and J by 1 base, and 11 bases separated the two germline ends. Germline lookup yields CDR1 MDHEN and CDR2 SYDVKM. CDR3 in amino acids: CASISQGSYNEQFF. The CDR3, as DNA: TGTGCCAGCATCTCGCAGGGTTCCTACAATGAGCAGTTCTTC.

Comments on this clone: A read error may produce the germline difference seen at one junction end. The CDR3 sequence: CATSRGADRLDF. DNA for the CDR3: TGTGCCACCAGCAGAGGGGCAGACAGGTTGGATTTT. The V gene is TRBV15, the J gene TRBJ1-3; possible D gene TRBD1, 6 bases. CDR1 and CDR2 (germline): LNHNV, YYDKDF (reference sequence). The CDR3 extends over 12 amino acids.

The sample holds a few counts of this clone. A read error may account for a junction end that differs from germline. The chain carries TRBV7-9 and TRBJ1-5; D is undetermined. CDR1 SEHNR and CDR2 FQNEAQ come from the germline V gene (reference sequence). CDR3 length equals 15 residues. CDR3 in DNA: TGTTCCAGCAGCTTAGACGGCAGGATGGGTCAGCCCCAGCATTTT. Its translation: CSSSLDGRMGQPQHF.

In nucleotides, the CDR3 is TGTGCCAGCAGTGAAGGTGCGGCTAGCGTGGGAGAGACCCAGTACTTC. Its protein is CASSEGAASVGETQYF. The V gene is TRBV2, the J gene TRBJ2-5, with a possible D match to TRBD2 (6 bases). The germline CDR1 and CDR2 sequences are SNHLY and FYNNEI. The CDR3 loop spans 16 amino acids. V lost 1 base and J lost 4, with 16 bases in between.

This clone has just a few counts. The genes are TRBV6-1 and TRBJ2-7; TRBD2 might be the D (6 bases). This CDR3 has 12 residues. The ends were cut back, 1 base at V and 5 bases at J, with 6 bases in the middle. Germline CDR1 and CDR2: MNHNS and SASEGT. The CDR3 DNA is TGTGCCAGCAGTGAAGGGAGGGACGAGCAGTACTTC. It is translated as CASSEGRDEQYF.

The genes are TRBV29-1 and TRBJ2-5; 7 bases fit TRBD2. With V trimmed by 0 bases and J by 6 bases, 16 bases remained unmatched. Germline CDR1 is SQVTM and CDR2 is ANQGSEA. The CDR3 totals 17 residues. CDR3 sequence (DNA): TGCAGCGTTGAAGATTATCAGGGCTGGACTAGTCTTCAGACCCAGTACTTC. It encodes CSVEDYQGWTSLQTQYF.